Described below is a single T cell receptor beta chain sequence and its context. The antigen is not known. Sequencing used immunoSEQ multiplex PCR; TCRdb keeps in-frame clones, though not all of them. This table has tens of thousands of clones, roughly 95% appearing once. This entry comes from a study of cytomegalovirus exposure and HLA in healthy donors. Points from the study as a whole: Later, an analysis found that TCR clusters from the first cohort tended to co-occur in the 120 validation repertoires. A list of around 150 TCR beta chains associated with cytomegalovirus was given. Generally TCR sequences proved uncommon, though certain public TCRs appeared in numerous donors.

CDR1 SGHNT and CDR2 YYREEE come from the germline V gene (reference sequence). CDR3 length equals 13 residues. V was trimmed by 4 bases and J by 8 bases, leaving 14 bases between them. Sample: PBMCs. The chain carries TRBV5-4 and TRBJ2-3; a possible D gene is TRBD2 (6 bases). This sequence was found in a young woman in good health and CMV-seropositive. The CDR3 here is CASSGILATTQYF. Here the CDR3 DNA reads TGTGCCAGCAGCGGAATACTAGCAACTACGCAGTATTTT.